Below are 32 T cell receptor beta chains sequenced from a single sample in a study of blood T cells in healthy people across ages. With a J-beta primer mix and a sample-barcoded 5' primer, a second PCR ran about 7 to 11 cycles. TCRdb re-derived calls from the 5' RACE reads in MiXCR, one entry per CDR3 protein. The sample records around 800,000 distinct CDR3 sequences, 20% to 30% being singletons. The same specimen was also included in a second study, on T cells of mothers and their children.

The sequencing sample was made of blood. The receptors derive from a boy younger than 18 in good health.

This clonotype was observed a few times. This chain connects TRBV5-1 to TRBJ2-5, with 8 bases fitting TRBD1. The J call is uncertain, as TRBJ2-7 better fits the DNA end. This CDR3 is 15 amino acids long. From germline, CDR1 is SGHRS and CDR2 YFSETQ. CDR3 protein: CASSAGQGGSYEQYF. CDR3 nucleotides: TGCGCCAGCAGCGCTGGACAGGGCGGCTCCTACGAGCAGTACTTC.

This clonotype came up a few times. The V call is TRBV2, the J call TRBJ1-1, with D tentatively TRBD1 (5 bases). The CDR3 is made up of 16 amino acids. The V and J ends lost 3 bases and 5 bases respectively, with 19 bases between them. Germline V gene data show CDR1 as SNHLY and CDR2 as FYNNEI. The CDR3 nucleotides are TGTGCCAGCAGTGATTCAGGGCCAAGTATGGGGACTGAAGCTTTCTTT. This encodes CASSDSGPSMGTEAFF.

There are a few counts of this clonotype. The CDR3 sequence is CASSYREMVTEAFF. CDR3 sequence (DNA): TGTGCCAGCAGTTACAGGGAGATGGTCACTGAAGCTTTCTTT. The chain has TRBV6-2 or TRBV6-3 and TRBJ1-1; D not resolved. With 2 bases removed from V and 4 bases from J, the gap between germline ends came to 11 bases. The CDR3 consists of 14 residues. CDR1 and CDR2 (germline): MNHEY, SVGEGT.

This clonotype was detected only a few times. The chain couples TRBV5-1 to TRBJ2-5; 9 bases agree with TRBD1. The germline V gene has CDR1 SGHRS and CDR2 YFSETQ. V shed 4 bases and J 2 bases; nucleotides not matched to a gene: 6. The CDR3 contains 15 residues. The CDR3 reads CASSLSDRGQETQYF. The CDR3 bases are TGCGCCAGCAGCCTTTCTGACAGGGGGCAAGAGACCCAGTACTTC.

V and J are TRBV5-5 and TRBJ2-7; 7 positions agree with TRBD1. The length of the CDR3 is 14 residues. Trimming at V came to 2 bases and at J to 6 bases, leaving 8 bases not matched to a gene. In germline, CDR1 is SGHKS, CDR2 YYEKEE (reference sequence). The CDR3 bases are TGTGCCAGCAGCTTTACGACAGGGAAGCGCGAGCAGTACTTC. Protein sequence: CASSFTTGKREQYF. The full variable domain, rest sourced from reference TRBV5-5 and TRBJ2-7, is DAGVTQSPTHLIKTRGQQVTLRCSPISGHKSVSWYQQVLGQGPQFIFQYYEKEERGRGNFPDRFSARQFPNYSSELNVNALLLGDSALYLCASSFTTGKREQYFGPGTRLTVT.

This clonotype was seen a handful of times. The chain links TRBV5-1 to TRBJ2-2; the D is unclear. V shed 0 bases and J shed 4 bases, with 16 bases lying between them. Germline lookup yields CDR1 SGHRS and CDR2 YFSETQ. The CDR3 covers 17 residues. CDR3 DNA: TGCGCCAGCAGCTTGGGGCAGGTCGTCTATTCCACCGGGGAGCTGTTTTTT. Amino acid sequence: CASSLGQVVYSTGELFF.

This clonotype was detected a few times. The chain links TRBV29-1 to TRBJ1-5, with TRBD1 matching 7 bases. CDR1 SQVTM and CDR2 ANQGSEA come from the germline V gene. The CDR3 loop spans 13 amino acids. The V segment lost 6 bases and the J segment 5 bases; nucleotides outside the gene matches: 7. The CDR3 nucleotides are TGCAGCGTAACACAGGGGTCCGATCAGCCCCAGCATTTT. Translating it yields CSVTQGSDQPQHF.

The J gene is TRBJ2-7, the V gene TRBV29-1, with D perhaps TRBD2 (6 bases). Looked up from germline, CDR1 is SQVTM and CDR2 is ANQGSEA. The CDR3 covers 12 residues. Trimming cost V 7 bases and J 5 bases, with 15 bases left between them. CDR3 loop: CSAGDSGNEQYF. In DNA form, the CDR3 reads TGCAGCGCCGGGGACTCGGGGAACGAGCAGTACTTC.

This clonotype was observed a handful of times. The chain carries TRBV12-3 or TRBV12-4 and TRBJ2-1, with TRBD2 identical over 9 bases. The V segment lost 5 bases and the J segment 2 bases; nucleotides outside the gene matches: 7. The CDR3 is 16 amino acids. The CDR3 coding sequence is TGTGCCAGCAGTCGCGGGGGGGCTGCCCCCTACAATGAGCAGTTCTTC. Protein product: CASSRGGAAPYNEQFF.

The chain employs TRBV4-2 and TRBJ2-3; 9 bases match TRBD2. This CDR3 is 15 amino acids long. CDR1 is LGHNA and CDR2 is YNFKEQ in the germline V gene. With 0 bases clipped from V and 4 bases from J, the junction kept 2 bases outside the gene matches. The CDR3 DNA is TGTGCCAGCAGCCAAGACGGCGGGGGGGCAGATACGCAGTATTTT. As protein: CASSQDGGGADTQYF.

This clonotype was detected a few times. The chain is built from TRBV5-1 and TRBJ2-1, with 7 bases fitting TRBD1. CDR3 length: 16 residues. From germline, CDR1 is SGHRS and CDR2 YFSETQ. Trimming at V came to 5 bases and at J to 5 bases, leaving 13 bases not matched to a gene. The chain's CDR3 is CASRSKSGTANNEQFF. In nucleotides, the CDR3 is TGCGCCAGCAGATCTAAGTCTGGGACAGCCAACAATGAGCAGTTCTTC.

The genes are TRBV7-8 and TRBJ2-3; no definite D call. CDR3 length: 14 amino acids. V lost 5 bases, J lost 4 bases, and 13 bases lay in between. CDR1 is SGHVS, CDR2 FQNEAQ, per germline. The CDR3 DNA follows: TGTGCCAGCAGCCCGGACCTCCCACCAGATACGCAGTATTTT. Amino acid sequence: CASSPDLPPDTQYF.

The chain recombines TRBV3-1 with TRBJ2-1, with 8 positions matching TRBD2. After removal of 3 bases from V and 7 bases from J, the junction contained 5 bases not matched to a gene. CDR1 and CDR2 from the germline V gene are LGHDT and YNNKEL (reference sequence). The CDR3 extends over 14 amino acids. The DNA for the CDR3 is TGTGCCAGCAGCCAGGCTGGGACTAGGAATGAGCAGTTCTTC. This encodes CASSQAGTRNEQFF.

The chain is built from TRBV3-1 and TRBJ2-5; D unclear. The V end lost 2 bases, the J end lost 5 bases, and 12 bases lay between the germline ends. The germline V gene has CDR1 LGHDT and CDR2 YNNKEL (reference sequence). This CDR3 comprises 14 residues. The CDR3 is CASSQPLTEETQYF. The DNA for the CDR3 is TGTGCCAGCAGCCAACCCCTGACTGAGGAGACCCAGTACTTC.

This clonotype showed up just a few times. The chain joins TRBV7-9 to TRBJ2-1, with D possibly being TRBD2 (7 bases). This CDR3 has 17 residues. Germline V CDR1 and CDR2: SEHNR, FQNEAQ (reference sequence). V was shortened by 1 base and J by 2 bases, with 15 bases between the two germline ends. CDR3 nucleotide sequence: TGTGCCAGCAGCTTAGAAGTTTGGGGGGGCCCCTACAATGAGCAGTTCTTC. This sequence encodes CASSLEVWGGPYNEQFF.

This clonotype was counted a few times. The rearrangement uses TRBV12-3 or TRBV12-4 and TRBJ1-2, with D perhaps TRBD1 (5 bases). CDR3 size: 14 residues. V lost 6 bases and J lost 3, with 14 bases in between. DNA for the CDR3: TGTGCCAGCAGGCCCGGGACGGCGGACTATGGCTACACCTTC. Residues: CASRPGTADYGYTF.

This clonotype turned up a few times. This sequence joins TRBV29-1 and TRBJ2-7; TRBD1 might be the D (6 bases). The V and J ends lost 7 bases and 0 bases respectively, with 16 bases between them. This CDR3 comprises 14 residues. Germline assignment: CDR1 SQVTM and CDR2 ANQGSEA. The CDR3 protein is CSAVWGPTSYEQYF. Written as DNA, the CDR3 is TGCAGCGCTGTTTGGGGGCCTACCTCCTACGAGCAGTACTTC.

The CDR3 DNA reads TGTGCCAGCGCCGCTGAGGGAGCGGGGGCCCCTGGGGCCAAAAACATTCAGTACTTC. It yields the protein CASAAEGAGAPGAKNIQYF. The V gene is TRBV21-1, the J gene TRBJ2-4; TRBD2 is the table's D call, not checked against the DNA. TRBV21-1 constitutes a pseudogene. There are 19 residues in the CDR3.

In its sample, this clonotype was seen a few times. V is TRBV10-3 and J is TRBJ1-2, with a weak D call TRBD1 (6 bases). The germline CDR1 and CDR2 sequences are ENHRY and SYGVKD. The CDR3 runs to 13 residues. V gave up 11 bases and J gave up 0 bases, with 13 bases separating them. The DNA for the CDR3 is TGTGCCTCCCAAGGGGGTGCTAACTATGGCTACACCTTC. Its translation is CASQGGANYGYTF.

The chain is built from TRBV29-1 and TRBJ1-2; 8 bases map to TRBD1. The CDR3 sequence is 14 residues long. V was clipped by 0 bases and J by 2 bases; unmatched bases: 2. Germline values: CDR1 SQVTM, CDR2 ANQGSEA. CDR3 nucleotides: TGCAGCGTTGAAGACGCAGGGGGCAACTATGGCTACACCTTC. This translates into CSVEDAGGNYGYTF. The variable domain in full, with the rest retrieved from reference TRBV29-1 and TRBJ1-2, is SAVISQKPSRDICQRGTSLTIQCQVDSQVTMMFWYRQQPGQSLTLIATANQGSEATYESGFVIDKFPISRPNLTFSTLTVSNMSPEDSSIYLCSVEDAGGNYGYTFGSGTRLTVV.

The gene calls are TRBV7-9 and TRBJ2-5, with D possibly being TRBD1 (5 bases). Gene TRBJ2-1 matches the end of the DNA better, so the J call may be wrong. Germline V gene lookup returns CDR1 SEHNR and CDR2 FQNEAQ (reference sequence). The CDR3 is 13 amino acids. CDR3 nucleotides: TGTGCCAGCAGCTTAGCGGGGCTTAGTGAGCAGTTCTTC. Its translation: CASSLAGLSEQFF.

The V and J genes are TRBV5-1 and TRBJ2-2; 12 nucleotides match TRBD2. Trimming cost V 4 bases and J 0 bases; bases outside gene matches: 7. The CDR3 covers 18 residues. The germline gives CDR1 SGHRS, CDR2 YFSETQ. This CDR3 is CASSTTTSGGSNTGELFF. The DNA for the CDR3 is TGCGCCAGCAGCACGACGACTAGCGGGGGATCGAACACCGGGGAGCTGTTTTTT.

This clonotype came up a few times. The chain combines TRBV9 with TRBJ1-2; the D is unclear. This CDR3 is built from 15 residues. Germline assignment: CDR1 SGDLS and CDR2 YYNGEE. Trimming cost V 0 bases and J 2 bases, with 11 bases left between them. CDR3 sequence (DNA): TGTGCCAGCAGCGTAGAGCCCCACACAAACTATGGCTACACCTTC. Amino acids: CASSVEPHTNYGYTF. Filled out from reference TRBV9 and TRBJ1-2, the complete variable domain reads DSGVTQTPKHLITATGQRVTLRCSPRSGDLSVYWYQQSLDQGLQFLIQYYNGEERAKGNILERFSAQQFPDLHSELNLSSLELGDSALYFCASSVEPHTNYGYTFGSGTRLTVV.

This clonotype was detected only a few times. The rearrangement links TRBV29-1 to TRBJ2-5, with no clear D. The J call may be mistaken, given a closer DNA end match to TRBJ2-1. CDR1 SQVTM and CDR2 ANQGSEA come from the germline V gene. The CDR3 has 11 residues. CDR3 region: CSVETYNEQFF. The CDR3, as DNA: TGCAGCGTTGAAACCTACAATGAGCAGTTCTTC.

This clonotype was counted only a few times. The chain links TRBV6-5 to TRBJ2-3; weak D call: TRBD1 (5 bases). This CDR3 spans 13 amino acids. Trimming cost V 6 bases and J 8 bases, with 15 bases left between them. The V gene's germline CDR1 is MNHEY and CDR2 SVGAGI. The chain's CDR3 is CASRPTGFGTQYF. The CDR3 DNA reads TGTGCCAGCAGACCCACAGGATTCGGTACGCAGTATTTT.

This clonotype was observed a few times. The CDR3 nucleotides are TGTGCCAGCAGTCAGGGTCCCTGGGATTGGGGCTACACCTTC. This codes for CASSQGPWDWGYTF. The V gene is TRBV6-4, the J gene TRBJ1-2; D is perhaps TRBD1 (5 bases). Trimming cost V 5 bases and J 8 bases, with 18 bases left between them. The CDR3 spans 14 residues. Germline V gives CDR1 MRHNA, CDR2 SNTAGT.

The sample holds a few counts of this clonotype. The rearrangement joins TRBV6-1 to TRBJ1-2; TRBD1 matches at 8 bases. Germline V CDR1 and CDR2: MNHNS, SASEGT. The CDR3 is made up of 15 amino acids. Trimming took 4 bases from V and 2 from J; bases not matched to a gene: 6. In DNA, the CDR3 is TGTGCCAGCAGTGGCCCGCGACAGGGGAACTATGGCTACACCTTC. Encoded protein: CASSGPRQGNYGYTF.

The CDR3 DNA is TGCGCCAGCAGCTCGCAGGGAACCGAGCAGTACTTC. It yields the protein CASSSQGTEQYF. This chain uses TRBV5-1 with TRBJ2-5; D might be TRBD1 (5 bases). The assigned J gene may be wrong: the sequence end matches TRBJ2-7 better. The CDR3 length is 12 residues. CDR1 and CDR2 from the germline V gene are SGHRS and YFSETQ.

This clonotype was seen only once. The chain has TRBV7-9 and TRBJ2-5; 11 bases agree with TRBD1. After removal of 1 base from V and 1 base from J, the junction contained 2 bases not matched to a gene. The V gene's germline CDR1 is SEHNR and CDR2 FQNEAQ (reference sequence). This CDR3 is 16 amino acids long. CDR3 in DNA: TGTGCCAGCAGCTTAGGGGACAGGGGGATCCAAGAGACCCAGTACTTC. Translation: CASSLGDRGIQETQYF.

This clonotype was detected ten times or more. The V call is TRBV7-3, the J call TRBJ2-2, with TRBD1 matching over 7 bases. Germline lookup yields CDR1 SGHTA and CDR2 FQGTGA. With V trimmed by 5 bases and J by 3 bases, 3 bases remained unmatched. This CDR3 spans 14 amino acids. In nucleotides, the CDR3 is TGTGCCAGCAGCCCGGGACAGTACACCGGGGAGCTGTTTTTT. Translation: CASSPGQYTGELFF.

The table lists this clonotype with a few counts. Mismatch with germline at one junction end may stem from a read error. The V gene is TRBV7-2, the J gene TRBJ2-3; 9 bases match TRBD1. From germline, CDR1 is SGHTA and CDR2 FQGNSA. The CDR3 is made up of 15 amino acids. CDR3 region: CASSLRGQGTDTQYF. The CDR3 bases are TGTGCCAGCAGCTTAAGGGGACAGGGCACGGATACGCAGTATTTT.

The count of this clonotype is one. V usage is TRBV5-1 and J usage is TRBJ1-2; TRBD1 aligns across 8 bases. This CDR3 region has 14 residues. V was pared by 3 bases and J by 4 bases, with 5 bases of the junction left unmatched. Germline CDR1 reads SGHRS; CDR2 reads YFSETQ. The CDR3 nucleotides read TGCGCCAGCAGCTGGGGGACAGGCCTCTATGGCTACACCTTC. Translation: CASSWGTGLYGYTF.